The rows below give T cell receptor beta chains drawn from one sample of a study of blood T cells in healthy people across ages. TCRdb re-analysed the 5' RACE reads in MiXCR, keeping a single row per CDR3 protein. The repertoire includes about 1.6 million distinct CDR3 sequences, approximately 32% of them detected once, and about 11% sits in the top ten. The specimen sequenced was blood. The receptors originated from a woman in her twenties or thirties in good health. The CDR3 runs from the conserved cysteine through the conserved F or W. D genes are given only for firm matches.

TRBD1,TRBV2,CASRGEGQYYEQYF
TRBD1,TRBV6-5,CASSYRHTGQANTEAFF
TRBD1,TRBV10-3,CAISGARQGGTEAFF
TRBD2,TRBV12-3/TRBV12-4,CASSLVAGVRDEQYF
TRBD2,TRBV9,CASSLTRLAGGHNEQFF
TRBD1,TRBV7-2,CASRQSRGRTYEQYF
NA,TRBV4-1,CASSQGKANRLSSGANVLTF
NA,TRBV20-1,CSAPWANYGYTF
NA,TRBV10-3,CAIASGQGYEQYF
TRBD2,TRBV20-1,CSAPLAGGLREQYF
NA,TRBV7-3,CASSLTWTTEAFF
NA,TRBV10-3,CAVSEGESKTGANVLTF
NA,TRBV27,CASSLISRGEQFF
NA,TRBV20-1,CSATKTVADTQYF
NA,TRBV5-6,CASSLRDLTDTQYF
NA,TRBV7-9,CASSPTTGLNETLFF
TRBD2,TRBV20-1,CSALRSTGTSRNNEQFF
TRBD2,TRBV11-2,CASSLPGLVPNSYNEQFF
TRBD2,TRBV7-9,CASSFAGDIYEQYF
TRBD2,TRBV7-2,CASSLAGGLAGRNEQFF
TRBD1,TRBV12-5,CASGVTGTGQFF
TRBD2,TRBV20-1,CGADGLAGYNEQYF
NA,TRBV11-2,CASSLEYGRGMEAFF
NA,TRBV6-1,CASSLGTPTNSPLHF
NA,TRBV7-9,CASSSQARGRDTDTQYF
TRBD1,TRBV9,CASSEGTGPQPQHF
NA,TRBV29-1,CSVWGGTEAFF
NA,TRBV29-1,CSIGFRRGNIYEQYF
NA,TRBV6-6,CASTPSLGVFSYEQYF
NA,TRBV4-1,CASSQNRESPQYEQFF
NA,TRBV5-6,CASTQWDEVGYEQYF
TRBD2,TRBV20-1,CSALSTSGDTDTQYF
NA,TRBV7-9,CASSLEAGRNTEAFF
TRBD1,TRBV7-2,CASSSGTGGINSPLHF
NA,TRBV15,CATSPRVGIGNEQFF
NA,TRBV4-1,CASSTRTEYGYTF
NA,TRBV27,CASKGTYNEQFF
NA,TRBV28,CASSLFDRPHEQYF